The present entry profiles one TCR beta chain with its context. This clonotype was seen repeatedly, ten times or more. It lacks a known antigen. Per-nucleotide qualities are absent, and no much larger clonotype sits a single base away. The entry originates in a study of response to subunit inactivated influenza vaccine (dated by TCRdb to the late 2010s). In the study overall: The study used deep quantitative T cell receptor repertoire profiling to track responses to a trivalent subunit inactivated influenza vaccine. The full study reports these points: It was suggested by the authors that each seasonal influenza vaccination may recruit only a limited number of new T cells.

The junction shows trimming of 0 bases on V and 6 bases on J, and the gene matches do not reach 10 bases of it. The germline V gene (reference sequence) yields DFQATT for CDR1 and SNEGSKA for CDR2. Spanning cysteine to phenylalanine, the CDR3 consists of 17 amino acids. Just the 51-base CDR3 DNA is kept, in frame starting at base 1. The receptor library was made with RT-PCR. Instrument on record: Illumina HiSeq 2500. Starting from the raw public reads, TCRdb applied fastp trimming at Q25, assembled clones with MiXCR and retained in-frame beta chains. Here each entry gathers all rows of one CDR3 protein and keeps the most common genes and DNA. This sample gives about half a million distinct CDR3 sequences in total; roughly 8.2% of them show up just once. The leading ten clones occupy under 15% of the sample.

This TCR was recovered from a man between 50 and 69 years old who received an inactivated influenza vaccine. Donor details come from another sample of the same person, matched by shared clones. The sequencing used PBMCs from blood, collected roughly 24 months after vaccination. The sequence joins TRBV20-1 to TRBJ2-1, and TRBD2 matches 11 of the central bases. The nucleotide sequence is given as TGCAGTGCTAGAGATATTGAGGGGACTAGCGGTATCAATGAGCAGTTCTTC. It codes for CSARDIEGTSGINEQFF.